This TCR beta chain is drawn from a study of regulatory T cells in long-lasting Graves disease. Germline V gives CDR1 MNHEY, CDR2 SVGAGI. The junction had 6 bases not matched to a gene; V was cut back by 4 bases and J by 3 bases. The CDR3 extends over 15 amino acids. Time point denoted: newly diagnosed GD, antithyroid drugs for less than 3 months. PBMCs were the source of the RNA used for TCR sequencing. The table lists this clonotype with a few counts. HTBI primers from iRepertoire and Arm-PCR of CDR3 regions yielded the TCR beta libraries. TCRdb called the multiplex PCR reads again in MiXCR, with one record for every CDR3 protein. The top ten clones hold roughly 8% of a sample with around 400,000 distinct CDR3 sequences, about 15% of them seen once. These data also formed part of another study, on T cells in Graves' hyperthyroidism and ophthalmopathy.

Sequencing used peripheral blood mononuclear cells (PBMCs), obtained at new diagnosis, from a patient treated with antithyroid drugs. This clonotype was obtained from a woman in her 40s with Graves disease. J is TRBJ1-2 and V is TRBV6-5; TRBD1 aligns across 9 bases. CDR3 sequence reads: CASSSGDRDDYGYTF. The CDR3, as DNA: TGTGCCAGCAGTTCGGGGGACAGGGATGACTATGGCTACACCTTC.